Sequencing of this TCR beta chain was carried out in a study of cytomegalovirus exposure and HLA in healthy donors. For the study at large: HLA-typed donors were the source of around 85 million unique TCRs held in an early data release.

Overall study results and limits: For presence/absence analyses, sequencing depth was assumed to be roughly uniform across donors. The dataset shows that most TCR sequences were rare, while some public TCRs occurred in many donors. Cytomegalovirus status was reportedly diagnosed by the classifier with high specificity and sensitivity.

PCR was performed using 60 Vbeta and 13 Jbeta primers. Assay: immunoSEQ multiplex PCR; the TCRdb copy retains only in-frame clones and omits some. The table includes approximately 220,000 clones, 60% to 85% detected once. This CDR3 is built from 16 residues. Per the germline V gene, CDR1 is MNHNS and CDR2 is SASEGT. V was cut by 0 bases and J by 3 bases, with 15 bases left in between. Details on this clone: Antigen unknown.

The sequenced sample consisted of PBMCs. This clonotype was sampled from a man aged 35-49 years in good health and CMV-seronegative. This rearrangement joins TRBV6-1 to TRBJ2-7; perhaps TRBD1 as D (6 bases). The CDR3 loop reads CASSEARDRRNYEQYF. The CDR3 nucleotides read TGTGCCAGCAGTGAAGCAAGAGACAGGCGAAACTACGAGCAGTACTTC.